The 12 T cell receptor beta chains below come from one sample, sequenced in a study of blood T cell repertoires in COVID-19. Some clones are missing from TCRdb's copy, which holds only in-frame ones; the method was immunoSEQ multiplex PCR. This table holds 300,000 to 350,000 clones, around 87% found once. Sequenced sample: PBMCs or T cells enriched from blood (not recorded which). The receptor set was obtained from a woman aged 18-30 years with acute COVID-19.

The chain couples TRBV2 to TRBJ2-1; possibly TRBD2 for D (6 bases). Germline V gene data show CDR1 as SNHLY and CDR2 as FYNNEI. V dropped 8 bases and J dropped 4 bases, with 15 bases sitting between them. This CDR3 has 14 residues. Here the CDR3 DNA reads TGTGCCAGCCACGGGACTCCTACGTACAATGAGCAGTTCTTC. Amino acids: CASHGTPTYNEQFF.

V and J are TRBV14 and TRBJ1-4; the D is unclear. CDR3 length equals 13 residues. CDR1 is SGHDN, CDR2 FVKESK, per germline. Trimming removed 4 bases at V and 8 bases at J, with 11 bases between. The CDR3 sequence is CASSPPAAEKLFF. The CDR3 DNA is TGTGCCAGCAGCCCACCTGCAGCGGAAAAACTGTTTTTT.

This rearrangement joins TRBV19 to TRBJ1-1; TRBD1 is a possible D gene (5 bases). Trimming cost V 3 bases and J 0 bases, with 14 bases left between them. Germline V gene data show CDR1 as LNHDA and CDR2 as SQIVND (reference sequence). The CDR3 has 16 residues. The CDR3 region is CASSIAGGLMNTEAFF. In DNA, the CDR3 is TGTGCCAGTAGTATCGCCGGGGGACTTATGAACACTGAAGCTTTCTTT.

This clone has only a few counts. V gene TRBV7-9 combines with J gene TRBJ1-6; D unresolved. The CDR3 spans 13 residues. CDR1 is SEHNR and CDR2 is FQNEAQ in the germline V gene (reference sequence). Trimming pared 5 bases from V and 8 bases from J, leaving 10 bases between. In DNA, the CDR3 is TGTGCCAGCAGCAGCATCTCCGATTCACCCCTCCACTTT. It translates to CASSSISDSPLHF.

The chain recombines TRBV28 with TRBJ1-3, with TRBD1 identical over 9 bases. CDR3 size: 16 residues. J was trimmed by 2 bases and V by 3 bases; bases with no gene match: 5. Germline CDR1 reads MDHEN; CDR2 reads SYDVKM. Written as DNA, the CDR3 is TGTGCCAGCAGTTTGGGAGGGGACAGGGCTGGAAACACCATATATTTT. Protein product: CASSLGGDRAGNTIYF.

This clone was seen only once. The gene calls are TRBV7-9 and TRBJ2-5; D might be TRBD2 (6 bases). V was cut by 5 bases and J by 1 base, with 11 bases left in between. This CDR3 spans 14 amino acids. Germline V CDR1 and CDR2: SEHNR, FQNEAQ (reference sequence). The CDR3 region has the DNA TGTGCCAGCAGCCTCGGGACTTCCCAAGAGACCCAGTACTTC. Amino acid sequence: CASSLGTSQETQYF.

The V gene is TRBV19, the J gene TRBJ1-4; D remains ambiguous. V was trimmed by 5 bases and J by 8 bases, leaving 6 bases between them. Germline assignment: CDR1 LNHDA and CDR2 SQIVND (reference sequence). The length of the CDR3 is 11 residues. CDR3 nucleotides: TGTGCCAGTAGTGAGGGCGAAAAACTGTTTTTT. This encodes CASSEGEKLFF.

The V call is TRBV24-1, the J call TRBJ1-2; no definite D call. The CDR3 has 15 amino acids. Trimming stripped 3 bases from V and 8 bases from J, with 18 bases between. The germline V gene has CDR1 KGHDR and CDR2 SFDVKD. The CDR3 spells CATSDGPGKIEGYTF. Written as DNA, the CDR3 is TGTGCCACCAGTGATGGTCCGGGGAAGATAGAGGGCTACACCTTC.

The count of this clone is one. The J gene is TRBJ1-1, the V gene TRBV29-1; no definite D call. The CDR3 has 15 amino acids. Germline V gene lookup returns CDR1 SQVTM and CDR2 ANQGSEA. The V gene lost 3 bases and the J gene lost 0 bases, with 14 bases spanning the gap. The CDR3 loop is CSVEGELGMNTEAFF. DNA for the CDR3: TGCAGCGTTGAGGGCGAGTTGGGCATGAACACTGAAGCTTTCTTT.

In the case of this clone: The same CDR3 is also encoded by other DNA sequences in this sample. The gene calls are TRBV3-1 (or the pseudogene TRBV3-2) and TRBJ2-7; D is perhaps TRBD1 (6 bases). Trimming pared 0 bases from V and 4 bases from J, leaving 10 bases between. CDR3 length: 14 residues. Per germline, CDR1 LGHDT and CDR2 YNNKEL (reference sequence). CDR3 region: CASSQEGAGYEQYF. The CDR3 DNA sequence: TGTGCCAGCAGCCAAGAGGGGGCTGGTTACGAGCAGTACTTC.

The genes are TRBV3-1 (or the pseudogene TRBV3-2) and TRBJ2-3; 7 nucleotides match TRBD1. CDR1 LGHDT and CDR2 YNNKEL come from the germline V gene (reference sequence). The V segment lost 5 bases and the J segment 10 bases; nucleotides outside the gene matches: 3. The CDR3 contains 11 residues. The CDR3 protein is CASSYGTAQYF. As DNA, the CDR3 is TGTGCCAGCAGCTATGGGACAGCGCAGTATTTT.

This clone was detected once. The chain employs TRBV7-6 and TRBJ1-4; D not certain. Trimming cost V 0 bases and J 7 bases, with 12 bases left between them. The CDR3 has 15 residues. Germline assignment: CDR1 SGHVS and CDR2 FNYEAQ. The DNA of the CDR3 is TGTGCCAGCAGCTTAGCGGCTCAGGACTCTGAAAAACTGTTTTTT. Translation: CASSLAAQDSEKLFF.